This entry features one T cell receptor beta chain sequence. Its antigen is as yet unknown. 13 Jbeta primers and 60 Vbeta primers were used for the PCR. Some clones are missing from TCRdb's copy, which holds only in-frame ones; the method was immunoSEQ multiplex PCR. The sample includes approximately 140,000 clones, 78% seen only once; the top ten take approximately 2.8%. V gave up 4 bases and J gave up 10 bases; unmatched junction bases: 11. The CDR3 has 15 residues. Germline-derived CDR1 and CDR2 are SGHRS and YFSETQ. This sample is part of a study of cytomegalovirus exposure and HLA in healthy donors. Study at large: Tens of millions of unique TCRs from HLA-typed donors made up an early data release. Study-wide points: Three CMV-associated chains proved CMV antigen-specific in vitro. Rarity marked most TCR sequences, yet some public TCRs occurred in many donors. TRBV6-2, TRBV6-3 and other indistinguishable V segments were excluded.

The chain is built from TRBV5-1 and TRBJ2-1, with 10 bases lining up with TRBD2. Sequenced sample: PBMCs. The clonotype comes from a male donor in good health and CMV-seronegative. The CDR3 spells CASSKSGRAAWEQFF. CDR3 in DNA: TGCGCCAGCAGCAAAAGCGGGAGGGCCGCCTGGGAGCAGTTCTTC. Looking up the rest from reference TRBV5-1 and TRBJ2-1 gives the full variable domain: KAGVTQTPRYLIKTRGQQVTLSCSPISGHRSVSWYQQTPGQGLQFLFEYFSETQRNKGNFPGRFSGRQFSNSRSEMNVSTLELGDSALYLCASSKSGRAAWEQFFGPGTRLTVL.